The present T cell receptor beta chain was sequenced within a study of blood T cell repertoires in COVID-19. Symptom resolution, clearance, or two negative PCRs marked donors in Cohort 3 as recovered. Losses at the gene ends were 4 bases for V and 10 bases for J; bases not matched to a gene: 11. This CDR3 comprises 15 residues. The germline V gene encodes CDR1 LNHDA and CDR2 SQIVND (reference sequence). Assay used: immunoSEQ multiplex PCR; TCRdb lists only in-frame clones, some missing. This sample carries a few hundred thousand clones, 87% of them seen once, and the ten largest clones take approximately 9.3%.

The sample consisted of PBMCs or T cells enriched from blood (not recorded which). The clonotype comes from a woman in her fifties or sixties who had recovered from COVID-19. The V call is TRBV19, the J call TRBJ2-1, with TRBD2 matching over 9 bases. The CDR3 protein is CASSRGTSPWEEQFF. The CDR3 DNA follows: TGTGCCAGTAGTAGGGGGACTAGCCCCTGGGAAGAGCAGTTCTTC.